The next 18 T cell receptor beta chains were all read from a single sample in a study of blood T cell repertoires in COVID-19. TCRdb's copy holds only in-frame clones and misses some; the assay was immunoSEQ multiplex PCR. The data contain roughly 250,000 clones, approximately 82% of them singletons. Sequencing was done on a sample of peripheral blood. The source of these receptors is a man aged 40-55 years with active or convalescent COVID-19.

This rearrangement joins TRBV19 to TRBJ1-2, with 8 bases identical to TRBD1. Germline CDR1 is LNHDA and CDR2 is SQIVND (reference sequence). This CDR3 comprises 14 residues. V was clipped by 4 bases and J by 6 bases; unmatched bases: 7. The CDR3 DNA sequence: TGTGCCAGTAGTACCCTGGACAGGGTTAATGGCTACACCTTC. It codes for CASSTLDRVNGYTF. The variable domain in full, with the rest retrieved from reference TRBV19 and TRBJ1-2, is DGGITQSPKYLFRKEGQNVTLSCEQNLNHDAMYWYRQDPGQGLRLIYYSQIVNDFQKGDIAEGYSVSREKKESFPLTVTSAQKNPTAFYLCASSTLDRVNGYTFGSGTRLTVV.

The rearrangement uses TRBV21-1 and TRBJ2-5; the D call in the table, TRBD2, was not verified against the DNA. TRBV21-1 corresponds to a pseudogene. The length of the CDR3 is 13 residues. The DNA of the CDR3 is TGTGCCAGCAGCACCCCCGCAAGAGAACCCCAGTACTTC. Encoded protein: CASSTPAREPQYF.

The chain is built from TRBV4-2 and TRBJ2-1; tentative D call: TRBD2 (7 bases). CDR3 size: 16 residues. CDR1 is LGHNA and CDR2 is YNFKEQ in the germline V gene. V dropped 3 bases and J dropped 8 bases, with 20 bases sitting between them. The CDR3 DNA sequence: TGTGCCAGCAGCCACATCATAACGGGGGGCGAGGATGAGCAGTTCTTC. The encoded protein is CASSHIITGGEDEQFF.

This clone was detected a few times. The chain joins TRBV6-2 or TRBV6-3 to TRBJ1-2; tentatively, D is TRBD1 (5 bases). In germline, CDR1 is MNHEY, CDR2 SVGEGT. With 5 bases removed from V and 6 bases from J, the gap between germline ends came to 19 bases. The CDR3 has 15 amino acids. The DNA for the CDR3 is TGTGCCAGCAGTATCCAACGGGGGACCTTGAATGGCTACACCTTC. This codes for CASSIQRGTLNGYTF.

This chain joins TRBV5-1 and TRBJ1-1; D might be TRBD1 (6 bases). CDR1 is SGHRS and CDR2 is YFSETQ in the germline V gene. The CDR3 extends over 13 amino acids. Trimming shortened V by 4 bases and J by 7 bases, and 14 bases separated the two germline ends. The CDR3 coding sequence is TGCGCCAGCAGCACTACAGGGTTCCTTGAAGCTTTCTTT. The encoded protein is CASSTTGFLEAFF.

The gene calls are TRBV4-1 and TRBJ1-1; possible D gene TRBD1, 5 bases. This CDR3 region has 14 residues. Germline CDR1 reads MGHRA; CDR2 reads YSYEKL. Trimming left V 0 bases short and J 1 base short, with 6 bases between. The CDR3 sequence: CASSQEGQNTEAFF. CDR3 sequence (DNA): TGCGCCAGCAGCCAAGAGGGGCAGAACACTGAAGCTTTCTTT.

V gene TRBV5-1 combines with J gene TRBJ1-2; weak D call: TRBD1 (6 bases). This CDR3 has 12 amino acids. The V end lost 2 bases, the J end lost 8 bases, and 10 bases lay between the germline ends. The V gene's germline CDR1 is SGHRS and CDR2 YFSETQ. CDR3 nucleotides: TGCGCCAGCAGCTTCGATAGGGGGGGCTACACCTTC. Protein: CASSFDRGGYTF.

The rearrangement links TRBV11-2 to TRBJ1-3; possibly TRBD1 for D (6 bases). Trimming took off 1 base at V and 2 bases at J, with 9 bases between the two ends. CDR1 is SGHAT and CDR2 is FQNNGV in the germline V gene. This CDR3 is 15 amino acids long. CDR3: CASSLGRTAGNTIYF. As DNA, the CDR3 is TGTGCCAGCAGCTTAGGTAGGACAGCTGGAAACACCATATATTTT.

The table lists this clone with a count of one. The CDR3 loop reads CASSEWAGGADTQYF. The CDR3 DNA is TGTGCCAGCAGTGAATGGGCAGGGGGCGCCGATACGCAGTATTTT. The chain combines TRBV25-1 with TRBJ2-3, with TRBD1 matching 8 bases. CDR3 length equals 15 residues. Germline assignment: CDR1 MGHDK and CDR2 SYGVNS. V shed 1 base, J shed 6 bases, and the junction held 6 bases outside the gene matches.

The chain links TRBV28 to TRBJ1-1; perhaps TRBD1 as D (5 bases). The germline V gene has CDR1 MDHEN and CDR2 SYDVKM. The CDR3 sequence is 14 residues long. V was clipped by 0 bases and J by 4 bases, with 9 bases between them. CDR3 amino acids: CASSLWDGGTEAFF. The CDR3 DNA is TGTGCCAGCAGTTTATGGGACGGGGGCACTGAAGCTTTCTTT.

The chain links TRBV7-3 to TRBJ2-5, with 14 bases identical to TRBD2. The germline gives CDR1 SGHTA, CDR2 FQGTGA. V was clipped by 4 bases and J by 2 bases; unmatched bases: 3. This CDR3 contains 16 residues. For the CDR3, the DNA is TGTGCCAGCAGCTCCGGGACTAGCGGGAGTCAAGAGACCCAGTACTTC. Residues: CASSSGTSGSQETQYF.

The chain has TRBV5-1 and TRBJ2-5, with 10 bases matching TRBD2. This CDR3 has 16 amino acids. CDR1 and CDR2 from the germline V gene are SGHRS and YFSETQ. After removal of 2 bases from V and 2 bases from J, the junction contained 6 bases not matched to a gene. The CDR3 DNA reads TGCGCCAGCAGCTTACGTAGCGGGGGGAATCAAGAGACCCAGTACTTC. Protein sequence: CASSLRSGGNQETQYF.

The CDR3 DNA reads TGTGCCAGCAGGAAACAGGGGAGGGAGCTGTTTTTT. Its protein product is CASRKQGRELFF. The gene calls are TRBV7-2 and TRBJ2-2, with 7 bases identical to TRBD1. After removal of 6 bases from V and 9 bases from J, the junction contained 4 bases not matched to a gene. CDR1 and CDR2 from the germline V gene are SGHTA and FQGNSA. The CDR3 is 12 amino acids. Complete variable domain (other parts from reference TRBV7-2 and TRBJ2-2): GAGVSQSPSNKVTEKGKDVELRCDPISGHTALYWYRQSLGQGLEFLIYFQGNSAPDKSGLPSDRFSAERTGGSVSTLTIQRTQQEDSAVYLCASRKQGRELFFGEGSRLTVL.

The chain employs TRBV5-6 and TRBJ1-6; perhaps TRBD1 as D (6 bases). The CDR3 has 13 amino acids. Per germline, CDR1 SGHDT and CDR2 YYEEEE. Deletions cut 4 bases from V and 7 bases from J, with 9 bases between. CDR3 amino acids: CASSRTANSPLHF. CDR3 bases: TGTGCCAGCAGCAGGACAGCCAATTCACCCCTCCACTTT. Full variable domain (outside the CDR3, taken from reference TRBV5-6 and TRBJ1-6): DAGVTQSPTHLIKTRGQQVTLRCSPKSGHDTVSWYQQALGQGPQFIFQYYEEEERQRGNFPDRFSGHQFPNYSSELNVNALLLGDSALYLCASSRTANSPLHFGNGTRLTVT.

The rearrangement uses TRBV21-1 and TRBJ1-5; the table names TRBD1, a call not compared with the DNA. TRBV21-1 is described as a pseudogene. This CDR3 contains 15 residues. The CDR3 sequence: CASSKGQGFNQPQHF. In DNA form, the CDR3 reads TGTGCCAGCAGCAAGGGACAGGGCTTCAATCAGCCCCAGCATTTT.

The chain links TRBV19 to TRBJ1-6, with 11 bases that match TRBD1. CDR3 length equals 13 residues. Germline CDR1 is LNHDA and CDR2 is SQIVND (reference sequence). With 7 bases clipped from V and 13 bases from J, the junction kept 6 bases outside the gene matches. CDR3 sequence reads: CASKRTGGNPLHF. CDR3 DNA sequence: TGTGCCAGTAAGCGGACAGGGGGCAATCCCCTCCACTTT.

The chain uses TRBV6-8 and TRBJ2-7; a possible D gene is TRBD1 (6 bases). Germline V gives CDR1 MNHGY, CDR2 SAAAGT. The CDR3 spans 14 residues. V gave up 6 bases and J gave up 1 base, with 13 bases separating them. As DNA, the CDR3 is TGTGCCAGCAGGACGACAGGTCAGTCCTACGAGCAGTACTTC. Translating gives CASRTTGQSYEQYF.

V is TRBV7-3 and J is TRBJ2-5; tentatively, D is TRBD2 (6 bases). The CDR3 spans 13 residues. V was shortened by 5 bases and J by 5 bases, with 12 bases between the two germline ends. In germline, CDR1 is SGHTA, CDR2 FQGTGA. Written as DNA, the CDR3 is TGTGCCAGCAGCCTGATTCGGGAGGAGACCCAGTACTTC. It is translated as CASSLIREETQYF.